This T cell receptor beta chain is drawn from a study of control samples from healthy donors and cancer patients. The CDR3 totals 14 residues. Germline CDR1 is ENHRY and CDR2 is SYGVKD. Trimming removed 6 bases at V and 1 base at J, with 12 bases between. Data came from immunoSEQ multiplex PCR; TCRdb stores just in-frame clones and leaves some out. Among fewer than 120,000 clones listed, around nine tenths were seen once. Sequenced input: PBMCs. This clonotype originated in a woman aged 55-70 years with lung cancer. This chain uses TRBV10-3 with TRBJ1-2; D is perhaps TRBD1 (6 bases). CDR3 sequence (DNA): TGTGCCATCAGCGGAGGGGGAAGTAACTATGGCTACACCTTC. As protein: CAISGGGSNYGYTF.